This T cell receptor (beta chain) derives from a study of human T cells and chemical hapten exposure. The V end was cut by 0 bases, the J end by 0 bases, with 9 bases between. Germline V gene data show CDR1 as SGHDT and CDR2 as YYEEEE. CDR3 length: 15 amino acids. As the library was built, unique molecular identifiers were attached to individual cDNA molecules. TCRdb redid the calling of the RACE reads with MiXCR, one entry per CDR3 protein. Among about 360,000 distinct CDR3 sequences listed, around 4.8% were seen once. The sample's time point: patch test 1, 2 weeks after DPC sensitization. Treatment in this sample: therapeutic diphenylcyclopropenone sensitization with weekly scalp DPC. This clonotype was recorded at least ten times.

This material consisted of whole blood, taken in connection with sensitization to the hapten diphenylcyclopropenone (DPC). The TCR originated in a woman aged 50 to 65 with alopecia areata. Some clones in this sample may be carry-over from other donors' samples. The gene calls are TRBV5-6 and TRBJ1-1; D gene ambiguous. CDR3 nucleotide sequence: TGTGCCAGCAGCTTGGGTGGGTGGATGAACACTGAAGCTTTCTTT. Translating gives CASSLGGWMNTEAFF.